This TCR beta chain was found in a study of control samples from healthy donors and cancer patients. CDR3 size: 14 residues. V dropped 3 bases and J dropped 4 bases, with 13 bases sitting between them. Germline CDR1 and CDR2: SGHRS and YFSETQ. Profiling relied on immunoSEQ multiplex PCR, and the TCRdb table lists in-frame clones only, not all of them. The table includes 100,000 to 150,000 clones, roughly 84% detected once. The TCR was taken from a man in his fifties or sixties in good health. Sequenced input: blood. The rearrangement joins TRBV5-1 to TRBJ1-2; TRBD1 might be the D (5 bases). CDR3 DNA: TGCGCCAGCAGCTCGGAGCGGGGGACCTATGGCTACACCTTC. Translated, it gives CASSSERGTYGYTF.